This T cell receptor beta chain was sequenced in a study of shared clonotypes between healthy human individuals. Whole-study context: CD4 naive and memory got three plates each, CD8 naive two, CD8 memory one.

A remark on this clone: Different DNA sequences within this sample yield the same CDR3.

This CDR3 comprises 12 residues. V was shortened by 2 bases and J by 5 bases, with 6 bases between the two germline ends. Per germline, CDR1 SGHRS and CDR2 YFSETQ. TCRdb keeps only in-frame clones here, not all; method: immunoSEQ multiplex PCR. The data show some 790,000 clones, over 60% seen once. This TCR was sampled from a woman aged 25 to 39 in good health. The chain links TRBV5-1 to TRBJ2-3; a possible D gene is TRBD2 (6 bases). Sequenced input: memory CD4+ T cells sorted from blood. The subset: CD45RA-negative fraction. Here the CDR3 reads CASSLAGDTQYF. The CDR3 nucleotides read TGCGCCAGCAGCTTAGCGGGAGATACGCAGTATTTT. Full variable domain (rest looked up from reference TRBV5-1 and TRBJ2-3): KAGVTQTPRYLIKTRGQQVTLSCSPISGHRSVSWYQQTPGQGLQFLFEYFSETQRNKGNFPGRFSGRQFSNSRSEMNVSTLELGDSALYLCASSLAGDTQYFGPGTRLTVL.